At least ten counts were recorded for the clone carrying this T cell receptor beta chain. Its antigen remains unknown. The CDR3 spans 14 residues. V lost 1 base to trimming and J lost 5 bases, with 11 bases between them. CDR1 SGHTA and CDR2 FQGNSA come from the germline V gene. The entry originates in a study of T cells in Graves' hyperthyroidism and ophthalmopathy. Study-level findings and limits: Ophthalmopathy was model-predicted a median about 7.1 months pre-onset.

RNA transcripts gave rise to amplified TCR beta CDR3 regions. Carried out on the TCR CDR3, a first-round RT-PCR used the HTBI primer set. One entry per CDR3 protein results from TCRdb running MiXCR on the multiplex PCR reads. This sample has under 400,000 distinct CDR3 sequences, with around a sixth found just once. The sequenced sample was blood. The sequence was obtained from a woman in her 40s with Graves' ophthalmopathy. The rearrangement links TRBV7-2 to TRBJ2-5, with D possibly being TRBD1 or TRBD2 (6 bases each). CDR3 nucleotide sequence: TGTGCCAGCAGCTTAGTCGGGGGCGGGGAGACCCAGTACTTC. It specifies CASSLVGGGETQYF.